The present T cell receptor beta chain was sequenced within a study of blood T cell repertoires in COVID-19. Authors' processing steps: Using reference gene primer amplification, nucleated cell counts were estimated. Data came from immunoSEQ multiplex PCR; TCRdb stores just in-frame clones and leaves some out. D and trimming were read from the DNA, whereas the V and J calls and clone size are those reported in that table. The sample lists approximately 270,000 clones; around 90% were seen once. The CDR3 is made up of 15 amino acids. Trimming cost V 4 bases and J 8 bases, with 18 bases left between them. In germline, CDR1 is SGHNT, CDR2 YENEEA. This clone was detected once. Living in 24 US areas, the participants were between roughly 18 and 90 years of age.

What was sequenced was PBMCs or T cells enriched from blood (not recorded which). The source of this sequence is a young woman with acute COVID-19. V is TRBV11-3 and J is TRBJ2-1; tentative D call: TRBD2 (6 bases). CDR3 region: CASSSGDWYSDEQFF. CDR3 bases: TGTGCCAGCAGCTCGGGGGACTGGTATTCGGATGAGCAGTTCTTC.